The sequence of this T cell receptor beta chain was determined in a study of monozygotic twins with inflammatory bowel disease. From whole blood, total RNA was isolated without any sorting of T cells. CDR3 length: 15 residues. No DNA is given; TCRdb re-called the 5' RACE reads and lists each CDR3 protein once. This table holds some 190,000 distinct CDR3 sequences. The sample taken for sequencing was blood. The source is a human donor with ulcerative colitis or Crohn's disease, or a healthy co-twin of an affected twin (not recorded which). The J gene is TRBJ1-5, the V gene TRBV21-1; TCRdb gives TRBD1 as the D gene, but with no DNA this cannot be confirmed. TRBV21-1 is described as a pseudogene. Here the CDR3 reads CASSKGQGAGQPQHF.